The clone carrying this T cell receptor (beta chain) was seen ten or more times. Its antigen is undetermined. In the library, individual cDNA molecules carried attached unique molecular identifiers. One entry per CDR3 protein results from TCRdb running MiXCR on the 5' RACE reads. This table holds roughly 60,000 distinct CDR3 sequences, roughly 7.7% found once. The data derive from a study of early T cells in non-severe SARS-CoV-2 infection. Study-wide background: Chains from this unsorted whole-blood bulk RNA could not be paired.

V was trimmed by 7 bases and J by 2 bases, leaving 11 bases between them. CDR1 and CDR2 (germline): SEHNR, FQNEAQ (reference sequence). The CDR3 spans 13 residues. Points from the study as a whole: A preference for anti-spike CD8 responses marked VDJdb matching, which missed private and CD4 specificities.

This clonotype was sampled from an adult who was a healthcare worker with PCR-confirmed SARS-CoV-2 infection or an uninfected control (not recorded which). The chain joins TRBV7-9 to TRBJ2-5; the D call may be TRBD1 or TRBD2 (5 bases each). The sequenced sample was whole blood. CDR3 sequence: CASIRGVQETQYF. In DNA, the CDR3 is TGTGCCAGCATCCGAGGGGTACAAGAGACCCAGTACTTC.